These 31 T cell receptor beta chains were all obtained from the same sample, sequenced in a study of regulatory T cells in long-lasting Graves disease. Through Arm-PCR of CDR3 regions and iRepertoire HTBI primers, TCR beta libraries were built. TCRdb ran MiXCR on the multiplex PCR reads and lists one entry per CDR3 protein. Of a few hundred thousand distinct CDR3 sequences listed, about 19% are singletons. Regarding time point: newly diagnosed GD, antithyroid drugs for less than 3 months. The TCR library was prepared using RNA isolated from PBMCs. The sample here was peripheral blood mononuclear cells (PBMCs), taken at new diagnosis, from a patient treated with antithyroid drugs. The receptors were sampled from a female donor with Graves disease.

This clonotype was detected many times. The gene calls are TRBV7-3 and TRBJ2-1; 7 nucleotides match TRBD2. The CDR3 runs to 15 residues. Germline lookup yields CDR1 SGHTA and CDR2 FQGTGA. With V trimmed by 2 bases and J by 7 bases, 8 bases remained unmatched. The DNA for the CDR3 is TGTGCCAGCAGCTTAGGTCCCTCGGGGGGTAATGAGCAGTTCTTC. It codes for CASSLGPSGGNEQFF.

In this sample, this clonotype turned up many times. The rearrangement links TRBV20-1 to TRBJ1-1; no clear D gene. V lost 1 base to trimming and J lost 0 bases, with 12 bases between them. The CDR3 has 15 residues. The germline gives CDR1 DFQATT, CDR2 SNEGSKA (reference sequence). The CDR3 DNA follows: TGCAGTGCTAGAGGGGATATCCTCATGAACACTGAAGCTTTCTTT. This encodes CSARGDILMNTEAFF.

Turning to this clonotype: It is likely a read error: a sequence one base away is far more abundant. The chain is built from TRBV6-5 and TRBJ2-5; TRBD1 might be the D (6 bases). The assigned J gene may be wrong: the sequence end matches TRBJ2-1 better. In germline, CDR1 is MNHEY, CDR2 SVGAGI. The length of the CDR3 is 17 residues. The CDR3 reads CASSSLARGGCNNEQFF. CDR3 DNA: TGTGCCAGCAGTTCCCTAGCCCGAGGGGGATGTAACAATGAGCAGTTCTTC.

The genes are TRBV10-3 and TRBJ2-5; 10 bases match TRBD2. Trimming removed 4 bases from V and 0 bases from J; junction bases left unmatched: 11. The CDR3 covers 18 residues. Germline assignment: CDR1 ENHRY and CDR2 SYGVKD. The chain's CDR3 is CAISAGGSGGPYQETQYF. For the CDR3, the DNA is TGTGCCATCAGTGCAGGGGGTAGCGGGGGGCCTTACCAAGAGACCCAGTACTTC.

Many counts were recorded for this clonotype. The V gene is TRBV6-2 or TRBV6-3, the J gene TRBJ2-2, with D possibly being TRBD2 (6 bases). Trimming shortened V by 6 bases and J by 5 bases, and 13 bases separated the two germline ends. Germline CDR1 reads MNHEY; CDR2 reads SVGEGT. The CDR3 loop spans 14 amino acids. CDR3: CASRGGLDTGELFF. The CDR3 DNA is TGTGCCAGCAGGGGAGGTCTTGATACCGGGGAGCTGTTTTTT.

This clonotype has a count of ten or more. This sequence joins TRBV7-9 and TRBJ2-7; TRBD1 aligns across 8 bases. CDR1 is SEHNR and CDR2 is FQNEAQ in the germline V gene (reference sequence). The CDR3 extends over 14 amino acids. The V and J ends lost 5 bases and 2 bases, in that order; junction bases with no gene match: 5. This CDR3 reads CASSKQGDTYEQYF. The DNA for the CDR3 is TGTGCCAGCAGCAAACAGGGGGACACCTACGAGCAGTACTTC.

The sample holds many counts of this clonotype. The genes are TRBV5-1 and TRBJ1-1; tentative D call: TRBD1 (5 bases). Looked up from germline, CDR1 is SGHRS and CDR2 is YFSETQ. V was pared by 4 bases and J by 6 bases, with 13 bases between. This CDR3 has 13 residues. The CDR3 protein is CASSLGGVAEAFF. CDR3 sequence (DNA): TGCGCCAGCAGCCTGGGGGGTGTGGCTGAAGCTTTCTTT.

Note on this clonotype: This is likely an artifact of a read error, given a far larger clone one base away. CDR3 nucleotide sequence: TGTGCCAGCAGTTATTCGGCGTATGGGACTCGAGAGACCCAGTACTTC. Amino acids: CASSYSAYGTRETQYF. J is TRBJ2-1 and V is TRBV6-2 or TRBV6-3; tentatively, D is TRBD2 (6 bases). The end of the DNA is better explained by TRBJ2-5, so the J call may be wrong. The V gene's germline CDR1 is MNHEY and CDR2 SVGEGT. The CDR3 is 16 amino acids.

This clonotype has ten or more counts. J is TRBJ1-1 and V is TRBV11-2, with D possibly matching TRBD1 (6 bases). CDR1 is SGHAT, CDR2 FQNNGV, per germline. V dropped 0 bases and J dropped 5 bases, with 13 bases sitting between them. The CDR3 is made up of 15 amino acids. The CDR3 DNA sequence: TGTGCCAGCAGCTTAGATAGGGGGGCTGGTACTGAAGCTTTCTTT. Amino acids: CASSLDRGAGTEAFF.

The CDR3: CASSQTTGGETQYF. In DNA form, the CDR3 reads TGTGCCAGCAGTCAAACCACAGGGGGCGAAACGCAGTATTTT. The chain carries TRBV6-2 or TRBV6-3 and TRBJ2-3; 9 nucleotides match TRBD1. The V gene's germline CDR1 is MNHEY and CDR2 SVGEGT. The CDR3 has 14 amino acids. The J segment lost 9 bases and the V segment lost 5 bases, leaving 9 bases of the junction unmatched.

The V and J genes are TRBV7-9 and TRBJ2-2; possible D gene TRBD1, 5 bases. The CDR3 runs 17 residues. Per the germline V gene, CDR1 is SEHNR and CDR2 is FQNEAQ (reference sequence). V lost 4 bases to trimming and J lost 1 base, with 16 bases between them. The CDR3 nucleotides read TGTGCCAGCAGCTCCTTCCTGTCAGGGATGAACACCGGGGAGCTGTTTTTT. It codes for CASSSFLSGMNTGELFF.

This clonotype appeared once. One base away lies a much larger clone, so this may be a sequencing read error. The rearrangement links TRBV11-2 to TRBJ2-3; 8 nucleotides match TRBD2. Unmatched junction bases numbered 12, after V lost 5 bases and J lost 2 bases. Germline CDR1 reads SGHAT; CDR2 reads FQNNGV. This CDR3 contains 17 residues. The CDR3 DNA sequence: TGTGCCAGCAGCCTTATAAGCGGGGGCGTCTTCACAGATACGCAGTATTTT. Its protein product is CASSLISGGVFTDTQYF.

On this clonotype itself: A much larger clone differs by one base, so this may be a read error. J is TRBJ1-1 and V is TRBV10-3; TRBD1 might be the D (5 bases). Germline V gene data show CDR1 as ENHRY and CDR2 as SYGVKD. The CDR3 runs to 17 residues. Trimming shortened V by 3 bases and J by 0 bases, and 17 bases separated the two germline ends. CDR3 residues: CAISDLGSGTMNTEAFF. The DNA of the CDR3 is TGTGCCATCAGTGATTTGGGGAGCGGGACCATGAACACTGAAGCTTTCTTT.

The count of this clonotype is one. The chain couples TRBV6-1 to TRBJ1-2; D is unclear. The CDR3 loop spans 13 amino acids. Trimming took off 5 bases at V and 3 bases at J, with 10 bases between the two ends. The germline gives CDR1 MNHNS, CDR2 SASEGT. Here the CDR3 DNA reads TGTGCCAGCAGTAGTGACCGGGACTATGGCTACACCTTC. Encoded protein: CASSSDRDYGYTF.

Written as DNA, the CDR3 is TGTGCCAGCAGAAAAGGGCAGGGATCAAGCACAGATACGCAGTATTTT. This gives the protein CASRKGQGSSTDTQYF. The rearrangement joins TRBV7-9 to TRBJ2-3; D is possibly TRBD1 (5 bases). Per the germline V gene, CDR1 is SEHNR and CDR2 is FQNEAQ (reference sequence). The CDR3 extends over 16 amino acids. V was shortened by 6 bases and J by 0 bases, with 16 bases between the two germline ends.

V gene TRBV19 combines with J gene TRBJ1-1; D might be TRBD1 (6 bases). Germline V gives CDR1 LNHDA, CDR2 SQIVND (reference sequence). The CDR3 is made up of 14 amino acids. Trimming stripped 10 bases from V and 8 bases from J, with 23 bases between. CDR3 bases: TGTGCCACCAAAGCCCACCAGGGGAAGGGGGAAGCTTTCTTT. Amino acids: CATKAHQGKGEAFF.

This clonotype showed up many times. The chain employs TRBV11-2 and TRBJ2-5; 8 bases line up with TRBD2. Germline loops: CDR1 SGHAT, CDR2 FQNNGV. This CDR3 is 15 amino acids long. The junction had 4 bases not matched to a gene; V was cut back by 3 bases and J by 1 base. This CDR3 is CASSFSAGAQETQYF. Here the CDR3 DNA reads TGTGCCAGCAGCTTTTCAGCGGGGGCCCAAGAGACCCAGTACTTC.

The rearrangement links TRBV2 to TRBJ2-5; 8 bases are a match to TRBD1. Germline CDR1 SNHLY, CDR2 FYNNEI. This CDR3 has 15 residues. Trimming removed 7 bases from V and 1 base from J; junction bases left unmatched: 8. The CDR3 nucleotides are TGTGCCAGCACCAGGACAGGGCCATTCCAAGAGACCCAGTACTTC. It is translated as CASTRTGPFQETQYF.

This clonotype occurred a few times. This chain connects TRBV27 to TRBJ2-7; D call uncertain. Germline loops: CDR1 MNHEY, CDR2 SMNVEV (reference sequence). The CDR3 is 15 amino acids. With 5 bases removed from V and 7 bases from J, the gap between germline ends came to 21 bases. The CDR3 region is CASSQGLDGPTEQYF. CDR3 coding DNA: TGTGCCAGCAGTCAAGGCCTCGATGGACCTACGGAGCAGTACTTC.

This clonotype was seen many times. The chain employs TRBV20-1 and TRBJ2-2; D unresolved. Germline assignment: CDR1 DFQATT and CDR2 SNEGSKA (reference sequence). V lost 6 bases and J 1 base, leaving 12 bases between the germline ends. This CDR3 region has 14 residues. The CDR3 reads CSAIKEGNTGELFF. In DNA, the CDR3 is TGCAGTGCGATCAAGGAAGGGAACACCGGGGAGCTGTTTTTT.

This clonotype has at least ten counts. The chain employs TRBV6-1 and TRBJ2-2, with D tentatively TRBD2 (5 bases). Germline CDR1 reads MNHNS; CDR2 reads SASEGT. The V and J ends lost 7 bases and 4 bases respectively, with 13 bases between them. The CDR3 has 14 residues. In DNA form, the CDR3 reads TGTGCCAGCATGGAGGCCTCGGGCACCGGGGAGCTGTTTTTT. It specifies CASMEASGTGELFF.

This clonotype has a count of ten or more. This chain joins TRBV20-1 and TRBJ2-1; no firm D call. Matching the DNA end better, TRBJ2-5 makes the J call doubtful. Germline V CDR1 and CDR2: DFQATT, SNEGSKA (reference sequence). The CDR3 runs to 11 residues. CDR3 protein: CSGTNQETQYF. The CDR3 DNA is TGCAGTGGGACCAACCAAGAGACCCAGTACTTC.

There are many counts of this clonotype. The chain has TRBV5-4 and TRBJ2-5; D may be TRBD2 (6 bases). The V gene lost 4 bases and the J gene lost 4 bases, with 17 bases spanning the gap. The germline V gene encodes CDR1 SGHNT and CDR2 YYREEE (reference sequence). This CDR3 is built from 15 residues. CDR3 nucleotides: TGTGCCAGCAGCCCTGGGTCGGGTAGCGGAGAGACCCAGTACTTC. Translating it yields CASSPGSGSGETQYF.

Worth noting for this clonotype: This may be a read error, as it is one base from a much larger clone. This chain links TRBV28 with TRBJ2-4; weak D call: TRBD2 (5 bases). V lost 3 bases and J 0 bases, leaving 9 bases between the germline ends. Germline V CDR1 and CDR2: MDHEN, SYDVKM. This CDR3 is built from 15 residues. The CDR3 bases are TGTGCCAGCAGTTTCGAGGGAGCAGCCAAAAACATTCAGTACTTC. This codes for CASSFEGAAKNIQYF.

This clonotype has at least ten counts. The chain employs TRBV6-2 or TRBV6-3 and TRBJ2-5; a possible D gene is TRBD2 (6 bases). Trimming stripped 6 bases from V and 5 bases from J, with 25 bases between. This CDR3 is 17 amino acids long. The germline CDR1 and CDR2 sequences are MNHEY and SVGEGT. DNA for the CDR3: TGTGCCAGCAGCCCCGGGACTCATACTTTGGGCACCGAGACCCAGTACTTC. It is translated as CASSPGTHTLGTETQYF.

This clonotype was seen repeatedly, ten times or more. V and J are TRBV28 and TRBJ1-1; D is perhaps TRBD1 (5 bases). CDR3 length equals 16 residues. Trimming removed 1 base from V and 6 bases from J, with 18 bases in between. CDR1 is MDHEN, CDR2 SYDVKM, per germline. The CDR3 DNA follows: TGTGCCAGCAGTTTATCTGGGACGGTGTCTATCGCTGAAGCTTTCTTT. Translation: CASSLSGTVSIAEAFF.

In regard to this clonotype: A far larger clone is off by one base, so a read error is likely. The CDR3 sequence: CASSQRASTSYEQFF. The CDR3, as DNA: TGTGCCAGCAGCCAGAGGGCTAGCACATCCTATGAGCAGTTCTTC. This chain links TRBV3-2 with TRBJ2-1; the D segment call TRBD2 is taken from the table without a DNA check. TRBV3-2 is given as a pseudogene. CDR3 length equals 15 residues.

This clonotype has only a few counts. The rearrangement links TRBV7-9 to TRBJ2-3; TRBD2 aligns across 12 bases. The ends lost 4 bases at V and 5 bases at J; junction bases unmatched: 4. CDR3 length: 15 amino acids. Per the germline V gene, CDR1 is SEHNR and CDR2 is FQNEAQ (reference sequence). As DNA, the CDR3 is TGTGCCAGCAGCTGGACTAGCGGGACCCAAGATACGCAGTATTTT. Protein: CASSWTSGTQDTQYF.

The chain is built from TRBV14 and TRBJ2-2; D is undetermined. Germline V gene data show CDR1 as SGHDN and CDR2 as FVKESK. Trimming shortened V by 3 bases and J by 6 bases, and 11 bases separated the two germline ends. The CDR3 is made up of 14 amino acids. CDR3 coding DNA: TGTGCCAGCAGCCAGTCTAGGAGTGCCGGGGAGCTGTTTTTT. Translation gives CASSQSRSAGELFF.

The V call is TRBV7-6, the J call TRBJ2-3; TRBD1 agrees at 8 bases. CDR3 length equals 15 residues. The ends lost 3 bases at V and 2 bases at J; junction bases unmatched: 4. The V gene's germline CDR1 is SGHVS and CDR2 FNYEAQ. CDR3: CASSFGQGITDTQYF. As DNA, the CDR3 is TGTGCCAGCAGCTTCGGACAGGGTATCACAGATACGCAGTATTTT.

This clonotype was counted many times. The chain combines TRBV7-2 with TRBJ2-1; 7 nucleotides align to TRBD2. Per the germline V gene, CDR1 is SGHTA and CDR2 is FQGNSA. CDR3 size: 13 residues. The ends lost 5 bases at V and 6 bases at J; junction bases unmatched: 4. For the CDR3, the DNA is TGTGCCAGCAGCCCCGGGAGGAGCAATGAGCAGTTCTTC. It encodes CASSPGRSNEQFF.